The 32 T cell receptor beta chains given below trace back to one sample, sequenced in a study of blood T cells in healthy people across ages. Together with a sample-barcoded 5' primer, a J-beta primer mix was included in a second PCR lasting roughly 6 to 12 cycles. TCRdb fed the 5' RACE reads into MiXCR, producing one record per CDR3 protein. The sample shows 1.5 million to 2 million distinct CDR3 sequences, less than 50% of them seen only once. Material: blood. The receptors derive from a woman in her forties in good health.

The chain uses TRBV29-1 and TRBJ1-6, with D possibly TRBD1 on 5 matching bases. The ends were cut back, 1 base at V and 5 bases at J, with 12 bases in the middle. CDR3 length: 15 amino acids. CDR1 is SQVTM and CDR2 is ANQGSEA in the germline V gene. The CDR3 region is CSVEAQGPHNSPLHF. DNA for the CDR3: TGCAGCGTTGAAGCCCAGGGTCCCCATAATTCACCCCTCCACTTT.

The chain links TRBV6-5 to TRBJ1-1, with a weak D call TRBD1 (6 bases). Germline-derived CDR1 and CDR2 are MNHEY and SVGAGI. The CDR3 is made up of 16 amino acids. V lost 0 bases to trimming and J lost 0 bases, with 11 bases between them. This CDR3 reads CASSYSSDRLNTEAFF. The CDR3 DNA reads TGTGCCAGCAGTTACTCGAGCGACAGGCTGAACACTGAAGCTTTCTTT.

A few counts support this clonotype. The CDR3 reads CSASGWEETQYF. The CDR3 DNA reads as TGCAGTGCTAGCGGGTGGGAAGAGACCCAGTACTTC. The chain recombines TRBV20-1 with TRBJ2-5; D gene ambiguous. Germline V gene sequence: CDR1 DFQATT, CDR2 SNEGSKA (reference sequence). The V and J ends lost 3 bases and 3 bases respectively, with 8 bases between them. This CDR3 region has 12 residues.

The rearrangement joins TRBV11-2 to TRBJ2-5; D is unclear. Trimming left V 5 bases short and J 11 bases short, with 18 bases between. CDR1 and CDR2 from the germline V gene are SGHAT and FQNNGV. The CDR3 is made up of 13 amino acids. The CDR3 is CASSLISPNEQYF. In DNA, the CDR3 is TGTGCCAGCAGCCTTATTAGTCCAAATGAGCAGTACTTC.

The chain couples TRBV3-1 to TRBJ2-1; perhaps TRBD2 as D (5 bases). Germline V CDR1 and CDR2: LGHDT, YNNKEL (reference sequence). V was clipped by 10 bases and J by 7 bases, with 14 bases between them. The CDR3 spans 12 residues. In nucleotides, the CDR3 is TGTGCCACCTACCAGCCGGGAAATGAGCAGTTCTTC. This encodes CATYQPGNEQFF.

The rearrangement links TRBV20-1 to TRBJ1-5, with 8 bases aligning to TRBD1. In germline, CDR1 is DFQATT, CDR2 SNEGSKA (reference sequence). CDR3 length: 16 amino acids. Trimming removed 4 bases from V and 1 base from J; junction bases left unmatched: 9. Here the CDR3 reads CSATHQGARSNQPQHF. CDR3 coding DNA: TGCAGTGCTACCCACCAGGGGGCAAGGAGCAATCAGCCCCAGCATTTT.

The gene calls are TRBV6-2 or TRBV6-3 and TRBJ2-5; no clear D. The V end was cut by 8 bases, the J end by 3 bases, with 13 bases between. The CDR3 totals 13 residues. Germline V gene lookup returns CDR1 MNHEY and CDR2 SVGEGT. CDR3 in amino acids: CASVTDGKETQYF. The CDR3 coding sequence is TGTGCCAGCGTGACCGACGGTAAAGAGACCCAGTACTTC.

The sample holds a few counts of this clonotype. The chain joins TRBV6-5 to TRBJ1-2; 9 bases align to TRBD1. This CDR3 is 15 amino acids long. Germline V gene data show CDR1 as MNHEY and CDR2 as SVGAGI. Trimming took 7 bases from V and 8 from J; bases not matched to a gene: 14. The CDR3 reads CASTPGTGSLGGYTF. The DNA of the CDR3 is TGTGCCAGCACCCCGGGGACAGGGTCCTTGGGAGGCTACACCTTC.

V is TRBV7-2 and J is TRBJ2-1; 9 bases agree with TRBD1. V lost 5 bases, J lost 8 bases, and 10 bases stayed unmatched. The CDR3 loop spans 15 amino acids. CDR1 is SGHTA and CDR2 is FQGNSA in the germline V gene. In DNA, the CDR3 is TGTGCCAGCAGCGAGGACAGGGGAGGTACCTATGAGCAGTTCTTC. This translates into CASSEDRGGTYEQFF. The full variable domain, rest sourced from reference TRBV7-2 and TRBJ2-1, is GAGVSQSPSNKVTEKGKDVELRCDPISGHTALYWYRQSLGQGLEFLIYFQGNSAPDKSGLPSDRFSAERTGGSVSTLTIQRTQQEDSAVYLCASSEDRGGTYEQFFGPGTRLTVL.

This clonotype was counted between two and nine times. This chain joins TRBV27 and TRBJ1-1; maybe TRBD1 (6 bases). Germline V gene data show CDR1 as MNHEY and CDR2 as SMNVEV (reference sequence). V shed 5 bases and J shed 4 bases, with 11 bases lying between them. CDR3 size: 13 residues. CDR3 amino acids: CASSNQGSTEAFF. DNA of the CDR3: TGTGCCAGCAGTAACCAGGGGAGCACTGAAGCTTTCTTT.

This clonotype was observed a handful of times. This chain links TRBV20-1 with TRBJ1-2; 7 bases are shared with TRBD1. Germline V lookup: CDR1 DFQATT, CDR2 SNEGSKA (reference sequence). The junction had 4 bases not matched to a gene; V was cut back by 8 bases and J by 4 bases. The CDR3 sequence is 11 residues long. This chain's CDR3 is CSTGATYGYTF. CDR3 in DNA: TGCAGTACAGGGGCTACCTATGGCTACACCTTC.

This clonotype was seen more than once but under ten times. This rearrangement joins TRBV18 to TRBJ2-7, with unresolved D. Trimming stripped 4 bases from V and 3 bases from J, with 13 bases between. The germline V gene has CDR1 KGHSH and CDR2 LQKENI. This CDR3 has 14 residues. Written as DNA, the CDR3 is TGTGCCAGCTCACTAGACCAGGTAGGCTACGAGCAGTACTTC. The encoded protein is CASSLDQVGYEQYF.

V and J are TRBV5-1 and TRBJ2-7, with TRBD2 identical over 8 bases. V was clipped by 6 bases and J by 0 bases; unmatched bases: 8. The CDR3 is 15 residues long. CDR1 is SGHRS, CDR2 YFSETQ, per germline. The CDR3 spells CASTRGGTSSYEQYF. CDR3 bases: TGCGCCAGCACCCGGGGGGGCACTAGCTCCTACGAGCAGTACTTC.

The chain has TRBV29-1 and TRBJ2-5; D possibly matches TRBD1 or TRBD2 (5 bases each). CDR3 length equals 15 residues. With 6 bases removed from V and 2 bases from J, the gap between germline ends came to 19 bases. Germline-derived CDR1 and CDR2 are SQVTM and ANQGSEA. The CDR3: CSVIPGPMRQETQYF. The CDR3 DNA follows: TGCAGCGTCATCCCGGGACCTATGCGGCAAGAGACCCAGTACTTC.

This clonotype was recorded a few times. The chain carries TRBV4-3 and TRBJ2-6, with D uncertain. Germline CDR1 reads LGHNA; CDR2 reads YSLEER. V lost 0 bases and J 0 bases, leaving 3 bases between the germline ends. This CDR3 is built from 15 residues. CDR3 in DNA: TGCGCCAGCAGCCAAGAACTCTCTGGGGCCAACGTCCTGACTTTC. Translated: CASSQELSGANVLTF.

This clonotype has more than one count but fewer than ten. This rearrangement joins TRBV28 to TRBJ2-4; D gene unclear. This CDR3 contains 15 residues. V gave up 1 base and J gave up 0 bases, with 7 bases separating them. Germline CDR1 and CDR2: MDHEN and SYDVKM. CDR3 sequence (DNA): TGTGCCAGCAGTTTATTAGGGAAAGCCAAAAACATTCAGTACTTC. It encodes CASSLLGKAKNIQYF. The full variable domain, completed using reference TRBV28 and TRBJ2-4, is DVKVTQSSRYLVKRTGEKVFLECVQDMDHENMFWYRQDPGLGLRLIYFSYDVKMKEKGDIPEGYSVSREKKERFSLILESASTNQTSMYLCASSLLGKAKNIQYFGAGTRLSVL.

The V gene is TRBV7-9, the J gene TRBJ1-2; 7 bases fit TRBD1. CDR1 and CDR2 from the germline V gene are SEHNR and FQNEAQ (reference sequence). The CDR3 is made up of 15 amino acids. V was clipped by 5 bases and J by 8 bases; unmatched bases: 14. The CDR3 sequence is CASSRVAGGVRGYTF. DNA for the CDR3: TGTGCCAGCAGCCGGGTAGCAGGGGGAGTGAGAGGCTACACCTTC.

There are a few counts of this clonotype. CDR3 protein: CASSFLGAGGYTF. In DNA form, the CDR3 reads TGTGCCAGCAGTTTTCTGGGGGCTGGTGGCTACACCTTC. The chain uses TRBV27 and TRBJ1-2; TRBD1 is a possible D gene (6 bases). CDR3 size: 13 residues. V dropped 3 bases and J dropped 7 bases, with 12 bases sitting between them. Germline V lookup: CDR1 MNHEY, CDR2 SMNVEV (reference sequence).

This rearrangement joins TRBV9 to TRBJ1-2; unclear D gene. Germline V gene lookup returns CDR1 SGDLS and CDR2 YYNGEE. The CDR3 loop spans 12 amino acids. Trimming removed 3 bases from V and 4 bases from J, with 7 bases in between. The CDR3 DNA follows: TGTGCCAGCAGCGGGGCCCCCTATGGCTACACCTTC. Protein product: CASSGAPYGYTF.

This sequence joins TRBV9 and TRBJ2-7, with D maybe TRBD2 (6 bases). Germline CDR1 SGDLS, CDR2 YYNGEE. CDR3 length equals 16 residues. Trimming took 4 bases from V and 4 from J, leaving 21 bases between them. The CDR3 coding sequence is TGTGCCAGCAGCCCCCGGGCCGCTAGCGCCCTTTACGAGCAGTACTTC. It encodes CASSPRAASALYEQYF.

Concerning this clonotype itself: A single base separates this from a much larger clone, so it may be a read error. The chain has TRBV7-2 and TRBJ2-1; D is possibly TRBD2 (7 bases). CDR3 length equals 14 residues. Looked up from germline, CDR1 is SGHTA and CDR2 is FQGNSA. In DNA form, the CDR3 reads TGTGCCAGCGGAAGCGGGACAACCACGGCTGAGCTGTTCTTC. This encodes CASGSGTTTAELFF.

In its sample, this clonotype was seen a few times. V is TRBV6-2 or TRBV6-3 and J is TRBJ2-5, with 10 bases fitting TRBD1. TRBJ2-7 explains the end of the DNA better; the J call may be wrong. The CDR3 is 15 residues long. CDR1 is MNHEY, CDR2 SVGEGT, per germline. Here the CDR3 reads CASSPRGTGVYEQYF. The CDR3 nucleotides read TGTGCCAGCAGCCCTCGCGGGACAGGGGTATACGAGCAGTACTTC.

The chain couples TRBV20-1 to TRBJ2-5, with 8 bases that match TRBD1. Germline CDR1 and CDR2: DFQATT and SNEGSKA (reference sequence). The V segment lost 1 base and the J segment 5 bases; nucleotides outside the gene matches: 6. The CDR3 runs 14 residues. The CDR3 coding sequence is TGCAGTGCTAGAGGGACAGGGATAGGTGAGACCCAGTACTTC. The encoded protein is CSARGTGIGETQYF.

The chain couples TRBV6-1 to TRBJ1-6; TRBD1 agrees at 9 bases. Germline trimming cut 6 bases from V and 9 bases from J; bases unmatched to any gene: 21. Germline CDR1 is MNHNS and CDR2 is SASEGT. The CDR3 runs 19 residues. The CDR3 region has the DNA TGTGCCAGCAGAGCCTACTTTACAGGACAGGGGACGAAGGGTTCACCCCTCCACTTT. Translating gives CASRAYFTGQGTKGSPLHF.

This chain links TRBV10-3 with TRBJ2-7; TRBD1 agrees at 9 bases. Trimming cost V 4 bases and J 3 bases; bases outside gene matches: 7. Looked up from germline, CDR1 is ENHRY and CDR2 is SYGVKD. CDR3 size: 15 residues. The CDR3 sequence is CAISGPETGGYEQYF. The CDR3 nucleotides are TGTGCCATCAGTGGGCCGGAGACAGGGGGCTACGAGCAGTACTTC.

The chain links TRBV6-5 to TRBJ2-1, with D tentatively TRBD1 (6 bases). Between the trimmed V and J ends, which lost 2 bases and 2 bases, there was a span of 16 bases. CDR3 length: 17 residues. Per germline, CDR1 MNHEY and CDR2 SVGAGI. The CDR3 bases are TGTGCCAGCAGTTACCCCGGAAGAGAGGGGGCCTACAATGAGCAGTTCTTC. The encoded protein is CASSYPGREGAYNEQFF.

This clonotype was recorded a few times. The chain uses TRBV4-2 and TRBJ2-4; no firm D call. Trimming removed 0 bases from V and 0 bases from J, with 12 bases in between. The CDR3 covers 17 residues. Germline-derived CDR1 and CDR2 are LGHNA and YNFKEQ. This chain's CDR3 is CASSQEAGSIAKNIQYF. The CDR3 DNA reads as TGTGCCAGCAGCCAAGAGGCTGGCAGCATAGCCAAAAACATTCAGTACTTC.

This clonotype was picked up one time. J is TRBJ1-2 and V is TRBV20-1; TRBD1 agrees at 8 bases. The germline V gene has CDR1 DFQATT and CDR2 SNEGSKA (reference sequence). CDR3 size: 16 residues. Trimming took 6 bases from V and 4 from J; bases not matched to a gene: 16. CDR3 in amino acids: CSAKGAGQAIRYGYTF. The CDR3 nucleotides read TGCAGTGCAAAGGGTGCGGGACAGGCGATACGCTATGGCTACACCTTC.

This sequence joins TRBV2 and TRBJ2-5, with D tentatively TRBD1 (6 bases). This CDR3 region has 15 residues. From germline, CDR1 is SNHLY and CDR2 FYNNEI. Trimming removed 0 bases from V and 4 bases from J, with 12 bases in between. This CDR3 reads CASSEASGAAETQYF. CDR3 DNA sequence: TGTGCCAGCAGTGAAGCTTCAGGGGCCGCAGAGACCCAGTACTTC.

The CDR3 region is CASSRTSGGASYEQYF. CDR3 DNA: TGTGCCAGCAGCCGAACTAGCGGGGGGGCGTCCTACGAGCAGTACTTC. The J gene is TRBJ2-4, the V gene TRBV7-2, with TRBD2 matching 13 bases. Gene TRBJ2-7 matches the end of the DNA better, so the J call may be wrong. The CDR3 is 16 amino acids. Germline V gives CDR1 SGHTA, CDR2 FQGNSA.

The CDR3, as DNA: TGTGCCAGCAGTGATGACAGGGGGCTTTCATGGGACAATGAGCAGTTCTTC. Protein product: CASSDDRGLSWDNEQFF. The chain employs TRBV25-1 and TRBJ2-1; 10 nucleotides align to TRBD1. The V and J ends lost 3 bases and 5 bases, in that order; junction bases with no gene match: 10. The CDR3 contains 17 residues. Germline CDR1 is MGHDK and CDR2 is SYGVNS.

This chain links TRBV7-2 with TRBJ2-3, with 9 nucleotides matching TRBD2. CDR1 is SGHTA, CDR2 FQGNSA, per germline. J gave up 9 bases and V 6 bases, and 10 bases lay outside the gene matches. This CDR3 contains 14 residues. The CDR3 DNA follows: TGTGCCAGCAGACCCACAGCGGGGGGAGGAACGCAGTATTTT. Translated, it gives CASRPTAGGGTQYF.